This TCR beta chain was retrieved from a study of cytomegalovirus exposure and HLA in healthy donors. In the PCR, 60 Vbeta and 13 Jbeta primers were used. Method: immunoSEQ multiplex PCR; TCRdb's copy keeps in-frame clones and lacks some. Of 100,000 or so clones in the sample, 79% were seen once. As for this clone: Antigen specificity is unknown.

Germline values: CDR1 MNHNY, CDR2 SVGAGI (reference sequence). The CDR3 is 15 amino acids. Unmatched junction bases numbered 1, after V lost 0 bases and J lost 5 bases. Although they were nominally healthy when sampled, donors likely had unrecorded immune exposures. Study results and caveats: A later analysis showed HLA-associated TCR beta chains outstripping equally common others in clonal expansion.

The chain carries TRBV6-6 and TRBJ1-1; TRBD1 agrees at 12 bases. This sequence was found in a female donor in good health and CMV-seropositive. The sample comprised PBMCs. CDR3 DNA: TGTGCCAGCAGTTACTCGGGACAGGGGGCGACTGAAGCTTTCTTT. As protein: CASSYSGQGATEAFF.